This TCR beta chain derives from a study of T cells in narcolepsy. For the study at large: Enrolled donors included narcolepsy type 1 or type 2 patients and healthy controls. Study-wide points: Comparing one patient's CSF and blood CD4+ clonotypes highlighted HCRT- and TRIB2-specific autoreactive clonotypes. Some memory CD4+ repertoires had no autoreactive clone sequences. Healthy controls reportedly lacked the autoreactive clonotypes serially found in patients' blood.

With respect to this clone: Its antigen is unknown.

Only in-frame clones appear in the TCRdb table, and some are missing; sequencing was by immunoSEQ multiplex PCR. Among approximately 32,000 clones listed, 87% were seen once. CDR1 and CDR2 from the germline V gene are SGHTA and FQGNSA. The CDR3 loop spans 13 amino acids. The V end was cut by 4 bases, the J end by 9 bases, with 16 bases between. This receptor was taken from a human donor with narcolepsy. Specimen: CD45RA- memory CD4+ T cells from PBMCs. The genes are TRBV7-2 and TRBJ2-7; D could derive from TRBD1 or TRBD2 (5 bases each). Here the CDR3 DNA reads TGTGCCAGCAGCTCCTACGGGGCGCAGGGGCAGTACTTC. The encoded protein is CASSSYGAQGQYF.